Below, 16 T cell receptor beta chains from the same sample are listed, as sequenced in a study of blood T cell repertoires in COVID-19. Libraries were prepared by immunoSEQ multiplex PCR; TCRdb keeps only in-frame clonotypes and omits some of them. The sample has roughly 90,000 clones, roughly nine tenths seen once. The sample was peripheral blood. These receptors all stem from a woman older than 75 with active COVID-19.

V is TRBV7-2 and J is TRBJ2-7; a weak D match, TRBD2 (6 bases). The CDR3 contains 15 residues. Trimming removed 2 bases from V and 7 bases from J, with 18 bases in between. From germline, CDR1 is SGHTA and CDR2 FQGNSA. Written as DNA, the CDR3 is TGTGCCAGCAGCTTATTTGTGCAGGGAGGTTTGGAGCAGTACTTC. This codes for CASSLFVQGGLEQYF.

The chain couples TRBV5-4 to TRBJ1-3; no clear D gene. The germline gives CDR1 SGHNT, CDR2 YYREEE (reference sequence). V lost 7 bases to trimming and J lost 0 bases, with 8 bases between them. This CDR3 has 13 amino acids. The DNA for the CDR3 is TGTGCCAGCGCCCCTAGCTCTGGAAACACCATATATTTT. This translates into CASAPSSGNTIYF.

Remarks on this clone: This same CDR3 is encoded by further DNA sequences in the sample. The chain recombines TRBV5-1 with TRBJ2-3; no clear D. CDR1 and CDR2 (germline): SGHRS, YFSETQ. V dropped 2 bases and J dropped 2 bases, with 6 bases sitting between them. CDR3 length: 13 residues. The DNA for the CDR3 is TGCGCCAGCAGCTTTAGAGACACAGATACGCAGTATTTT. This sequence encodes CASSFRDTDTQYF.

The V and J genes are TRBV28 and TRBJ2-7, with TRBD2 matching 7 bases. V shed 3 bases and J 2 bases; nucleotides not matched to a gene: 7. Germline lookup yields CDR1 MDHEN and CDR2 SYDVKM. This CDR3 is 15 amino acids long. DNA of the CDR3: TGTGCCAGCAGTTTTATCGGGGCGGGAGCCTACGAGCAGTACTTC. It codes for CASSFIGAGAYEQYF.

The genes are TRBV29-1 and TRBJ2-3; D gene uncertain. V was pared by 3 bases and J by 0 bases, with 7 bases between. CDR1 is SQVTM, CDR2 ANQGSEA, per germline. This CDR3 comprises 13 residues. CDR3 nucleotide sequence: TGCAGCGTTGATCAGCGTAGCACAGATACGCAGTATTTT. Protein product: CSVDQRSTDTQYF.

The chain is built from TRBV4-3 and TRBJ2-1, with D maybe TRBD1 (6 bases). The CDR3 is made up of 13 amino acids. Germline V gene sequence: CDR1 LGHNA, CDR2 YSLEER. V was pared by 1 base and J by 9 bases, with 10 bases between. DNA for the CDR3: TGCGCCAGCAGCCAAGTCTTCAGGGGTGAGCAGTTCTTC. Translating it yields CASSQVFRGEQFF.

V and J are TRBV2 and TRBJ2-7; TRBD1 matches at 8 bases. CDR3 length equals 14 residues. Looked up from germline, CDR1 is SNHLY and CDR2 is FYNNEI. With 4 bases clipped from V and 3 bases from J, the junction kept 5 bases outside the gene matches. The CDR3 region is CASSVGRGLYEQYF. CDR3 sequence (DNA): TGTGCCAGCAGTGTTGGCAGGGGGCTCTACGAGCAGTACTTC.

The chain recombines TRBV5-6 with TRBJ2-7; D unresolved. V lost 1 base and J lost 3, with 14 bases in between. CDR3 length equals 15 residues. Germline V lookup: CDR1 SGHDT, CDR2 YYEEEE. CDR3 nucleotides: TGTGCCAGCAGCTTGTTGGAGAGTCTGAACTACGAGCAGTACTTC. Amino acid sequence: CASSLLESLNYEQYF.

CDR3 bases: TGTGCCAGCAGCGTAGCTGGGACAGTCCCCTACGAGCAGTACTTC. It yields the protein CASSVAGTVPYEQYF. The chain couples TRBV9 to TRBJ2-7, with TRBD1 identical over 7 bases. V lost 0 bases and J lost 2; bases outside the gene matches: 5. CDR3 length: 15 amino acids. Germline assignment: CDR1 SGDLS and CDR2 YYNGEE.

This chain connects TRBV5-6 to TRBJ2-7; 9 nucleotides align to TRBD2. This CDR3 is built from 18 residues. Unmatched junction bases numbered 15, after V lost 0 bases and J lost 5 bases. The germline gives CDR1 SGHDT, CDR2 YYEEEE. The CDR3 nucleotides read TGTGCCAGCAGCTTGGCGAGGCCTAGCGGGACGTGGGTTCACGAGCAGTACTTC. Amino acids: CASSLARPSGTWVHEQYF.

The DNA of the CDR3 is TGTGCCAGCAGCCTAGCACCCTACAATGAGCAGTTCTTC. Residues: CASSLAPYNEQFF. V and J are TRBV7-3 and TRBJ2-1, with a weak D call TRBD2 (5 bases). V was shortened by 5 bases and J by 2 bases, with 7 bases between the two germline ends. Germline V gives CDR1 SGHTA, CDR2 FQGTGA. There are 13 residues in the CDR3.

The chain combines TRBV18 with TRBJ2-3; TRBD2 aligns across 13 bases. The V segment lost 0 bases and the J segment 4 bases; nucleotides outside the gene matches: 1. This CDR3 spans 16 amino acids. Germline CDR1 and CDR2: KGHSH and LQKENI. The CDR3 sequence: CASSPPTSGRADTQYF. The CDR3 bases are TGTGCCAGCTCACCACCCACTAGCGGGAGGGCAGATACGCAGTATTTT.

V and J are TRBV7-6 and TRBJ2-3, with D possibly TRBD2 on 5 matching bases. Germline CDR1 and CDR2: SGHVS and FNYEAQ. The V and J ends lost 2 bases and 5 bases respectively, with 8 bases between them. This CDR3 comprises 13 residues. Here the CDR3 reads CASSLRGRDTQYF. In nucleotides, the CDR3 is TGTGCCAGCAGCTTACGGGGAAGAGATACGCAGTATTTT.

Here the CDR3 DNA reads TGTGCCAGCAGCTCGCTAGCGACCTCCTACGAGCAGTACTTC. Translated: CASSSLATSYEQYF. The chain carries TRBV7-2 and TRBJ2-7; D possibly corresponds to TRBD2 (6 bases). The CDR3 length is 14 residues. Germline-derived CDR1 and CDR2 are SGHTA and FQGNSA. V lost 4 bases to trimming and J lost 0 bases, with 10 bases between them.

This rearrangement joins TRBV13 to TRBJ2-3; maybe TRBD1 (5 bases). Trimming stripped 5 bases from V and 4 bases from J, with 22 bases between. This CDR3 is 17 amino acids long. Germline V gene lookup returns CDR1 PRHDT and CDR2 FYEKMQ (reference sequence). In DNA form, the CDR3 reads TGTGCCAGCAGCCCGAGTGAGGCTAGGGGCGAGTCAGATACGCAGTATTTT. Translated, it gives CASSPSEARGESDTQYF.

This chain links TRBV27 with TRBJ1-2; D remains ambiguous. The V end lost 1 base, the J end lost 3 bases, and 12 bases lay between the germline ends. CDR1 is MNHEY and CDR2 is SMNVEV in the germline V gene (reference sequence). CDR3 length equals 15 residues. The CDR3: CASSLFPTPYYGYTF. For the CDR3, the DNA is TGTGCCAGCAGTTTATTTCCGACACCTTACTATGGCTACACCTTC.